Shown below are 12 T cell receptor beta chains from a single sample sequenced in a study of blood T cell repertoires in COVID-19 (dated by TCRdb to the early 2020s). The receptor library was made with the immunoSEQ multiplex PCR assay. TCRdb re-hosts the immuneACCESS table, in-frame sequences only. Its copies lack some clones; in the studies checked, an unresolved V gene accounts for under half of them, and the cause for the rest is not known. For this sample the table gives 27,000 or so clones, of which approximately 80% were detected only once. The top ten hold around 2% of the sample. Material: peripheral blood. The source of these receptors is a man aged 80 or over with active or convalescent COVID-19.

The gene calls are TRBV5-1 and TRBJ2-5, with 8 bases matching TRBD2. The germline CDR1 and CDR2 sequences are SGHRS and YFSETQ. CDR3 length: 15 amino acids. V was clipped by 1 base and J by 2 bases; unmatched bases: 4. The CDR3 loop is CASSLTGGQQETQYF. The CDR3 bases are TGCGCCAGCAGCTTGACGGGAGGGCAACAAGAGACCCAGTACTTC.

The chain links TRBV19 to TRBJ2-1; no clear D gene. The CDR3 is made up of 13 amino acids. Trimming stripped 3 bases from V and 9 bases from J, with 12 bases between. Germline CDR1 reads LNHDA; CDR2 reads SQIVND (reference sequence). This CDR3 is CASSIFPTGEQFF. The CDR3 bases are TGTGCCAGTAGTATTTTCCCCACGGGTGAGCAGTTCTTC. The full variable domain, rest sourced from reference TRBV19 and TRBJ2-1, is DGGITQSPKYLFRKEGQNVTLSCEQNLNHDAMYWYRQDPGQGLRLIYYSQIVNDFQKGDIAEGYSVSREKKESFPLTVTSAQKNPTAFYLCASSIFPTGEQFFGPGTRLTVL.

V usage is TRBV19 and J usage is TRBJ2-3; D unresolved. V was shortened by 5 bases and J by 0 bases, with 3 bases between the two germline ends. This CDR3 region has 12 residues. The germline gives CDR1 LNHDA, CDR2 SQIVND (reference sequence). Here the CDR3 reads CASSQSTDTQYF. CDR3 in DNA: TGTGCCAGTAGTCAGAGCACAGATACGCAGTATTTT. The whole variable domain, remainder taken from reference TRBV19 and TRBJ2-3, is DGGITQSPKYLFRKEGQNVTLSCEQNLNHDAMYWYRQDPGQGLRLIYYSQIVNDFQKGDIAEGYSVSREKKESFPLTVTSAQKNPTAFYLCASSQSTDTQYFGPGTRLTVL.

The genes are TRBV27 and TRBJ1-1, with a weak D call TRBD1 (6 bases). Per germline, CDR1 MNHEY and CDR2 SMNVEV (reference sequence). The CDR3 sequence is 13 residues long. V was clipped by 5 bases and J by 2 bases, with 9 bases between them. Here the CDR3 reads CASSQQGNTEAFF. CDR3 DNA: TGTGCCAGCAGTCAACAGGGAAACACTGAAGCTTTCTTT.

This clone was seen a few times. In DNA form, the CDR3 reads TGTGCCAGCAGCGTAGGGCAGGGAAACTATGGCTACACCTTC. It yields the protein CASSVGQGNYGYTF. The rearrangement uses TRBV9 and TRBJ1-2; weak D call: TRBD1 (5 bases). Trimming cost V 0 bases and J 2 bases, with 8 bases left between them. Looked up from germline, CDR1 is SGDLS and CDR2 is YYNGEE. The CDR3 runs 14 residues.

This clone was picked up one time. The V gene is TRBV19, the J gene TRBJ2-1; D gene ambiguous. CDR1 is LNHDA, CDR2 SQIVND, per germline (reference sequence). Between the trimmed V and J ends, which lost 3 bases and 9 bases, there was a span of 9 bases. The CDR3 is 12 amino acids. This CDR3 is CASSIPPGEQFF. The CDR3 nucleotides are TGTGCCAGTAGTATCCCCCCCGGTGAGCAGTTCTTC. Drawing the rest from reference TRBV19 and TRBJ2-1, the complete variable domain is DGGITQSPKYLFRKEGQNVTLSCEQNLNHDAMYWYRQDPGQGLRLIYYSQIVNDFQKGDIAEGYSVSREKKESFPLTVTSAQKNPTAFYLCASSIPPGEQFFGPGTRLTVL.

The rearrangement joins TRBV2 to TRBJ2-1; no clear D. CDR1 and CDR2 (germline): SNHLY, FYNNEI. The CDR3 has 15 residues. V gave up 3 bases and J gave up 2 bases, with 11 bases separating them. In DNA form, the CDR3 reads TGTGCCAGCAGTGAGACACCCTTCGCCTACAATGAGCAGTTCTTC. This translates into CASSETPFAYNEQFF.

The V call is TRBV5-4, the J call TRBJ2-1, with D perhaps matching TRBD2 (6 bases). The V end was cut by 4 bases, the J end by 5 bases, with 16 bases between. This CDR3 is 15 amino acids long. CDR1 SGHNT and CDR2 YYREEE come from the germline V gene (reference sequence). CDR3 DNA sequence: TGTGCCAGCAGCCCCTACGGGACTGCCCACAATGAGCAGTTCTTC. This codes for CASSPYGTAHNEQFF.

Here the CDR3 reads CASSPTGDQPQHF. CDR3 nucleotide sequence: TGCGCCAGCAGCCCGACAGGGGATCAGCCCCAGCATTTT. V usage is TRBV5-1 and J usage is TRBJ1-5, with TRBD1 identical over 8 bases. V lost 4 bases, J lost 5 bases, and 2 bases stayed unmatched. Germline CDR1 SGHRS, CDR2 YFSETQ. The CDR3 extends over 13 amino acids.

The CDR3 nucleotides are TGTGCCAGTAGTATCGGGACAGCCAGCAATCAGCCCCAGCATTTT. Amino acids: CASSIGTASNQPQHF. The chain carries TRBV19 and TRBJ1-5; 7 bases map to TRBD1. Germline V CDR1 and CDR2: LNHDA, SQIVND (reference sequence). With 3 bases clipped from V and 1 base from J, the junction kept 3 bases outside the gene matches. This CDR3 is built from 15 residues.

V usage is TRBV19 and J usage is TRBJ1-2; a weak D match, TRBD1 (6 bases). The germline CDR1 and CDR2 sequences are LNHDA and SQIVND (reference sequence). The CDR3 spans 12 residues. V lost 5 bases and J 8 bases, leaving 12 bases between the germline ends. The chain's CDR3 is CASSLRDTGYTF. The CDR3 nucleotides read TGTGCCAGTAGTCTCCGGGACACCGGCTACACCTTC.

Only one count was recorded for this clone. The chain employs TRBV7-8 and TRBJ1-1; the D is unclear. Trimming removed 5 bases at V and 0 bases at J, with 16 bases between. Looked up from germline, CDR1 is SGHVS and CDR2 is FQNEAQ. This CDR3 contains 16 residues. CDR3 loop: CASSARQRTMNTEAFF. The CDR3 nucleotides read TGTGCCAGCAGCGCCAGACAACGCACCATGAACACTGAAGCTTTCTTT.